The entry that follows covers one T cell receptor beta chain sequence. Its antigen is still unknown. TCR alpha and TCR beta cDNA libraries carrying sample barcodes and UMIs came from 5'RACE with constant-segment primers. Each CDR3 protein gets one entry after TCRdb re-called the 5' RACE reads with MiXCR. The sample has roughly 350,000 distinct CDR3 sequences; approximately 29% are singletons. This specimen comes from a study of T-cell memory formation after mild COVID-19. Study-wide results and caveats: The second-wave clones peaking on day 37 were not confirmed as SARS-CoV-2-specific.

Germline assignment: CDR1 SEHNR and CDR2 FQNEAQ (reference sequence). The CDR3 has 15 amino acids. V was pared by 0 bases and J by 3 bases, with 12 bases between. This clonotype was obtained from an adult woman who had mild COVID-19 (a few samples of this study predate the infection). Cell type and time point are not known. V gene TRBV7-9 combines with J gene TRBJ2-7; a possible D gene is TRBD2 (6 bases). Sequences were obtained from PBMCs or a T cell subset sorted from them (not recorded which). The CDR3 protein is CASSLARGRSYEQYF. The DNA of the CDR3 is TGTGCCAGCAGCTTAGCCAGAGGGAGGAGCTACGAGCAGTACTTC.